The 2 T cell receptor beta chains in this list originate from one sample, sequenced in a study of T cell responses to AZD1222 COVID-19 vaccine. TCRdb's table, derived via immunoSEQ multiplex PCR, lists solely in-frame clones and lacks some. The table has 75,000 to 90,000 clones, approximately 85% seen once. Sequencing was performed on peripheral blood, taken 28 days after the second AZD1222 dose. These receptors originate from an adult who received the AZD1222 COVID-19 vaccine.

This clone was counted a few times. The chain joins TRBV11-3 to TRBJ2-2; 10 nucleotides align to TRBD1. Germline assignment: CDR1 SGHNT and CDR2 YENEEA. The CDR3 extends over 16 amino acids. V dropped 5 bases and J dropped 3; count of bases not matched to a gene: 6. DNA for the CDR3: TGTGCCAGCAGCGGAACCGGGACAGGGGACACCGGGGAGCTGTTTTTT. It yields the protein CASSGTGTGDTGELFF. The full variable domain, in which reference TRBV11-3 and TRBJ2-2 provide the parts outside the CDR3, is EAGVVQSPRYKIIEKKQPVAFWCNPISGHNTLYWYLQNLGQGPELLIRYENEEAVDDSQLPKDRFSAERLKGVDSTLKIQPAELGDSAVYLCASSGTGTGDTGELFFGEGSRLTVL.

J is TRBJ1-3 and V is TRBV5-1; D unclear. Germline lookup yields CDR1 SGHRS and CDR2 YFSETQ. This CDR3 comprises 14 residues. Between the trimmed V and J ends, which lost 0 bases and 2 bases, there was a span of 6 bases. CDR3 amino acids: CASSLGEPGNTIYF. CDR3 bases: TGCGCCAGCAGCTTGGGAGAACCTGGAAACACCATATATTTT.